This is a list of T cell receptor beta chains from one sample in a study of blood T cell repertoires in COVID-19. Profiling relied on immunoSEQ multiplex PCR, and the TCRdb table lists in-frame clones only, not all of them. The sample consists of around 370,000 clones, 90% of them appearing once. The sample comprised peripheral blood. The origin of the receptors is a man in his late teens or twenties with active or convalescent COVID-19. CDR3s include the opening cysteine and the closing phenylalanine or tryptophan. Each record gives: J gene, clone size, D gene, V gene, CDR3 DNA, CDR3 protein. The D gene is left open where the match is weak. Some rows have no size entry. The others give once, few or many, or a class for an expanded clone.

TRBJ2-5,-,-,TRBV5-1,TGCGCCAGCAGCCTACTACCCCAAGAGACCCAGTACTTC,CASSLLPQETQYF
TRBJ2-2,-,TRBD2,TRBV18,TGTGCCAGCTCACCAAATGGGCTAGCGGGTAACACCGGGGAGCTGTTTTTT,CASSPNGLAGNTGELFF
TRBJ2-5,-,-,TRBV29-1,TGCAGCGTTGAAGTTCTCATACCGGGTGTAGGAGAGACCCAGTACTTC,CSVEVLIPGVGETQYF
TRBJ1-2,-,TRBD1,TRBV12-3/TRBV12-4,TGTGCCAGCACTCGGACAGGGAATGGCTACACCTTC,CASTRTGNGYTF
TRBJ1-2,once,-,TRBV28,TGTGCCAGCACCACCCGGCGGGATAGCGGCTACACCTTC,CASTTRRDSGYTF
TRBJ1-2,-,-,TRBV4-1,TGCGCCAGCAGCCAAGTCGGCTATGGCTACACCTTC,CASSQVGYGYTF
TRBJ2-3,-,-,TRBV13,TGTGCCAGCAGCCGGAGCGGGTCTAGCACAGATACGCAGTATTTT,CASSRSGSSTDTQYF
TRBJ1-6,-,TRBD1,TRBV12-3/TRBV12-4,TGTGCCAGCACCATTTGGGACAGCTCACCCCTCCACTTT,CASTIWDSSPLHF
TRBJ2-1,-,TRBD2,TRBV7-3,TGTGCCAGCAGCCCCCGACTAGCGGGAGGATTCAATGAGCAGTTCTTC,CASSPRLAGGFNEQFF
TRBJ1-2,-,-,TRBV7-3,TGTGCCAGCAGCTTACGGAGGGGCTCTGGCTACACCTTC,CASSLRRGSGYTF
TRBJ1-2,-,TRBD1,TRBV29-1,TGCAGCGTTGGCCGGGACAGCTATGGCTACACCTTC,CSVGRDSYGYTF
TRBJ2-3,-,-,TRBV9,TGTGCCAGCAGCGTAGTCGTCCGCGGGGCCCCCGATACGCAGTATTTT,CASSVVVRGAPDTQYF
TRBJ2-1,-,TRBD2,TRBV18,TGTGCCAGCTCACCACCGAGCGGGGTAAGCTCCTACAATGAGCAGTTCTTC,CASSPPSGVSSYNEQFF